One TCR beta chain is described in this entry. Its antigen is unidentified. CDR1 MNHNY and CDR2 SVGAGI come from the germline V gene (reference sequence). V was pared by 5 bases and J by 8 bases, with 18 bases between. This CDR3 comprises 14 residues. This record belongs to a study of cytomegalovirus exposure and HLA in healthy donors. Overall study findings and caveats: According to a subsequent analysis, TCR clusters from the first cohort were inclined to appear together in the 120 validation repertoires. Most TCR sequences proved rare, with some public TCRs found in many donors.

Only in-frame clones appear in the TCRdb table, and some are missing; sequencing was by immunoSEQ multiplex PCR. The table includes some 99,000 clones, roughly 90% detected once. The receptor comes from a woman aged 18 to 35 in good health and CMV-seronegative. The chain has TRBV6-6 and TRBJ1-2; no reliable D call. Specimen: PBMCs. The CDR3 DNA reads as TGTGCCAGCAGTGCCCGAGTGAGTCCAGGCGGCTACACCTTC. As protein: CASSARVSPGGYTF.